This T cell receptor (beta chain) stems from a study of control samples from healthy donors and cancer patients (dated by TCRdb to 2018 to 2021). Libraries came from the immunoSEQ multiplex PCR assay. What TCRdb holds here is the immuneACCESS table cut down to in-frame rearrangements. Part of the clones is not present; checked against another copy, under half of the missing clones reflect an unresolved V gene, and the others are unexplained. This sample holds thousands of clones; 91% were observed only once. Just under 20% of the sample is taken by the ten largest. To note about this clone: Its target antigen remains unknown. No base qualities exist here, and no much larger clone lies one base off it.

The clonotype comes from a man between 60 and 75 years old with colorectal cancer. Sequencing was done on a sample of PBMCs.

The CDR3 region: CATEPTGGQETQYF. At the DNA level, the sequence is TGTGCCACCGAACCGACAGGCGGGCAAGAGACCCAGTACTTC. The chain couples TRBV10-3 to TRBJ2-5; the D gene is perhaps TRBD1, on 6 matching bases. There are 14 amino acids in the CDR3, from cysteine to phenylalanine inclusive. Only CDR3 DNA is held: 42 bases, read in frame from base 1. CDR1 ENHRY and CDR2 SYGVKD are derived from the germline V gene. Trimming removed 10 bases from V and 2 bases from J, leaving 17 bases between the germline ends.